Listed below are T cell receptor beta chains from one sample, sequenced in a study of identical twins. TCRdb re-analysed the 5' RACE reads in MiXCR, keeping a single row per CDR3 protein. The sample carries 550,000 to 700,000 distinct CDR3 sequences, 21% recorded once. The sample also formed part of further work on T cells expressing NK-cell markers.

Sequencing was performed on PBMCs. These receptors all stem from a woman between 18 and 29 years old in good health. Both conserved end residues are part of each CDR3. Fields, in order: D gene, V gene, clone size, J gene, CDR3 DNA, CDR3 protein. The D gene is left open where the match is weak. Clone sizes are given selectively: once, few, many, or a class where the clone is expanded.

>TRBD2|TRBV4-3|few|TRBJ2-1
TGCGCCAGCAGCCACCACCCGGGACTAGCGGGAAACAATGAGCAGTTCTTC
CASSHHPGLAGNNEQFF
>.|TRBV20-1|few|TRBJ2-1
TGCAGTGCTTCCCCCGGCCTAGGCCAGTTCTTC
CSASPGLGQFF
>.|TRBV6-1|.|TRBJ1-2
TGTGCCAGCAGGGGGGGTGACCGCGTAGGGAGTGGCTACACCTTC
CASRGGDRVGSGYTF
>.|TRBV2|few|TRBJ2-6
TGTGCCAGCGGAATCCACCCACAGGGGGGGCGTTCTGGGGCCAACGTCCTGACTTTC
CASGIHPQGGRSGANVLTF
>.|TRBV12-3/TRBV12-4|few|TRBJ2-1
TGTGCCAGCAGTCCAGACGGAGAGCAGTTCTTC
CASSPDGEQFF
>.|TRBV12-3/TRBV12-4|.|TRBJ1-4
TGTGCCAGCAATGGGGGTGGTGAAAAACTGTTTTTT
CASNGGGEKLFF
>TRBD2|TRBV4-3|.|TRBJ2-2
TGCGCCAGCAGCCAAGATCGGCTAGCGGGAGGGCGGGAGACCGGGGAGCTGTTTTTT
CASSQDRLAGGRETGELFF
>TRBD2|TRBV6-2/TRBV6-3|.|TRBJ2-5
TGTGCCAGCAAGACTAGCGGGAGGTTGGAGACCCAGTACTTC
CASKTSGRLETQYF
>TRBD2|TRBV12-3/TRBV12-4|.|TRBJ2-1
TGTGCCAGCAGGCTAGCGGGGGCGCTTAATGAGCAGTTCTTC
CASRLAGALNEQFF
>.|TRBV18|few|TRBJ2-6
TGTGCCACCTCGCTAGGGGCCAACGTCCTGACTTTC
CATSLGANVLTF
>TRBD1|TRBV6-1|.|TRBJ2-5
TGTGCCAGCACCACAGGGACAGGGGGAGAGACCCAGTACTTC
CASTTGTGGETQYF
>TRBD1|TRBV7-7|once|TRBJ2-2
TGTGCCAGCCGACAGGGGGGGAACACCGGGGAGCTGTTTTTT
CASRQGGNTGELFF
>TRBD1|TRBV5-1|few|TRBJ2-1
TGCGCCAGCAGCCGGACAGGCCCAAATGAGCAGTTCTTC
CASSRTGPNEQFF
>.|TRBV11-2|many|TRBJ2-7
TGTGCCAGCAGCTTAATGGTAGCGGCTTACGAGCAGTACTTC
CASSLMVAAYEQYF
>TRBD2|TRBV6-5|many|TRBJ2-3
TGTGCCAGCACCCAGGGGACTAGTCACACAGATACGCAGTATTTT
CASTQGTSHTDTQYF
>.|TRBV11-2|.|TRBJ2-7
TGTGCCAGCAGCTTAACACAGGCCACTACTAACGAGCAGTACTTC
CASSLTQATTNEQYF
>.|TRBV20-1|few|TRBJ2-4
TGCAGTGCTAGAGAGGCGTCAGGGGTGGACATTCAGTACTTC
CSAREASGVDIQYF
>TRBD1|TRBV9|few|TRBJ2-1
TGTGCCAGCAGCCCAAGGGGGCAGGTTTTCAATGAGCAGTTCTTC
CASSPRGQVFNEQFF
>.|TRBV7-9|few|TRBJ2-2
TGTGCCAGCAGTGACCCAACTGACAGTGCGAACACCGGGGAGCTGTTTTTT
CASSDPTDSANTGELFF
>.|TRBV29-1|.|TRBJ2-7
TGCAGCGCCTGGGCGTTATACGAGCAGTACTTC
CSAWALYEQYF
>.|TRBV5-4|.|TRBJ2-1
TGTGCCAGCAGCTTGGGGGCAGGGATCGATGAGCAGTTCTTC
CASSLGAGIDEQFF
>TRBD2|TRBV6-5|.|TRBJ2-2
TGTGCCAGCAGTTACTCGACGAGCGGGAGGGCCCTCGGGGAGCTGTTTTTT
CASSYSTSGRALGELFF
>.|TRBV29-1|few|TRBJ2-1
TGCAGCGTTGCAGGGCTCAGGGAGAATGAGCAGTTCTTC
CSVAGLRENEQFF
>.|TRBV7-2|few|TRBJ2-7
TGTGCCAGCAGCTTAGGCCCCATCTACGAGCAGTACTTC
CASSLGPIYEQYF
>TRBD2|TRBV7-9|.|TRBJ2-1
TGTGCCAGCAGCTCCGGGGGGGGTGCTAGCGGATACAATGAGCAGTTCTTC
CASSSGGGASGYNEQFF
>.|TRBV7-9|few|TRBJ2-5
TGTGCCAGCAGGGCCTTCGCGGGGCCGGAGACCCAGTACTTC
CASRAFAGPETQYF
>TRBD1|TRBV6-1|few|TRBJ1-2
TGTGCCAGCAGTGAATATCAGGGGGCGAACTATGGCTACACCTTC
CASSEYQGANYGYTF
>TRBD1|TRBV12-3/TRBV12-4|.|TRBJ2-1
TGTGCCAGCAGTGACAGACAGGGCGGCGTCAATGAGCAGTTCTTC
CASSDRQGGVNEQFF
>.|TRBV5-6|few|TRBJ2-3
TGTGCCAGCAGCTTGGCCAAGGGGGGGGTGGCAGATACGCAGTATTTT
CASSLAKGGVADTQYF
>.|TRBV29-1|.|TRBJ2-7
TGCAGCGTTTCCACACAGGGCTACTTCTCCTACGAGCAGTACTTC
CSVSTQGYFSYEQYF
>TRBD2|TRBV29-1|few|TRBJ2-3
TGCAGCGCTTTAGCGGGAGGTAGCACAGATACGCAGTATTTT
CSALAGGSTDTQYF
>.|TRBV20-1|.|TRBJ1-2
TGCAGTGCTAGAAGCAGGGCAGTCTATGGCTACACCTTC
CSARSRAVYGYTF
>.|TRBV20-1|.|TRBJ2-3
TGCAGTGCTATCGACAGGGAGGCTAGCACAGATACGCAGTATTTT
CSAIDREASTDTQYF
>.|TRBV12-3/TRBV12-4|many|TRBJ2-3
TGTGCCAGCAGTTTACCGAGCGGGTGGCAGTATTTT
CASSLPSGWQYF
>.|TRBV7-9|.|TRBJ2-5
TGTGCCAGCAGCCAGGGGTCTTGGGAGACCCAGTACTTC
CASSQGSWETQYF
>.|TRBV25-1|.|TRBJ2-1
TGTGCCAGCAGTGAATTGGGGTCCAATGAGCAGTTCTTC
CASSELGSNEQFF
>.|TRBV4-2|.|TRBJ2-3
TGTGCCAGTAGTAGGGCGGGTATCACAGATACGCAGTATTTT
CASSRAGITDTQYF
>.|TRBV29-1|.|TRBJ2-1
TGCAGCGTGGGAAGGTGGGGTGAGCAGTTCTTC
CSVGRWGEQFF
>.|TRBV29-1|few|TRBJ2-3
TGCAGCGTTGACGCTAGCAGCACAGATACGCAGTATTTT
CSVDASSTDTQYF
>TRBD2|TRBV29-1|few|TRBJ2-3
TGCAGCGTTGTAAGCGGGGGGCGCCCAGATACGCAGTATTTT
CSVVSGGRPDTQYF
>.|TRBV27|.|TRBJ1-1
TGTGCCAGCAGTGCGGCCTCGTGGACTGAAGCTTTCTTT
CASSAASWTEAFF
>TRBD1|TRBV12-3/TRBV12-4|few|TRBJ2-1
TGTGCCAGCAGTGTCCCCGGGACAGCCAACAATGAGCAGTTCTTC
CASSVPGTANNEQFF
>TRBD1|TRBV5-1|many|TRBJ1-1
TGCGCCAGCAGCATTCAGGGACAGTTGAACACTGAAGCTTTCTTT
CASSIQGQLNTEAFF
>TRBD1|TRBV12-3/TRBV12-4|.|TRBJ2-4
TGTGCCAGCAGTTTAGGGACAGGAATCCCAAACATTCAGTACTTC
CASSLGTGIPNIQYF
>.|TRBV12-3/TRBV12-4|many|TRBJ2-1
TGTGCCAGCACTACGGGACTGATACTGGGCAATGAGCAGTTCTTC
CASTTGLILGNEQFF
>TRBD2|TRBV12-3/TRBV12-4|.|TRBJ2-1
TGTGCCAGCAGCGCGAGCGGGGGGGGACCCAATGAGCAGTTCTTC
CASSASGGGPNEQFF
>TRBD2|TRBV20-1|.|TRBJ2-5
TGCAGTGCTAGAGGGGGAGGGGTCGAGACCCAGTACTTC
CSARGGGVETQYF
>TRBD1|TRBV20-1|many|TRBJ2-6
TGCAGTGCACGGGACAGCTCTGGGGCCAACGTCCTGACTTTC
CSARDSSGANVLTF
>TRBD2|TRBV19|few|TRBJ2-7
TGTGCCAGTAGTGACGGAGCTAGCGGGACCTACGAGCAGTACTTC
CASSDGASGTYEQYF
>TRBD1|TRBV10-3|.|TRBJ1-1
TGTGCCATCAGTGAGGCTTCCTCGGACAGGCGGACTGAAGCTTTCTTT
CAISEASSDRRTEAFF
>TRBD1|TRBV11-1|.|TRBJ2-6
TGTGCCAGCAGGCAAGGGACAGGGGGCTCTGCTGGGGCCAACGTCCTGACTTTC
CASRQGTGGSAGANVLTF
>.|TRBV20-1|.|TRBJ2-4
TGCAGTGCTCCCCGGACTACTCTAGCCAAAAACATTCAGTACTTC
CSAPRTTLAKNIQYF
>.|TRBV28|.|TRBJ2-7
TGTGCCACCGGGGGGACAACCTACGAGCAGTACTTC
CATGGTTYEQYF
>.|TRBV20-1|.|TRBJ2-7
TGCAGTGCGGGGGGCGGGGCCGGGGACGCCTACGAGCAGTACTTC
CSAGGGAGDAYEQYF
>TRBD1|TRBV5-1|.|TRBJ2-3
TGCGCCAGCAGTCGGGACAGTATGCACTCGGATACGCAGTATTTT
CASSRDSMHSDTQYF